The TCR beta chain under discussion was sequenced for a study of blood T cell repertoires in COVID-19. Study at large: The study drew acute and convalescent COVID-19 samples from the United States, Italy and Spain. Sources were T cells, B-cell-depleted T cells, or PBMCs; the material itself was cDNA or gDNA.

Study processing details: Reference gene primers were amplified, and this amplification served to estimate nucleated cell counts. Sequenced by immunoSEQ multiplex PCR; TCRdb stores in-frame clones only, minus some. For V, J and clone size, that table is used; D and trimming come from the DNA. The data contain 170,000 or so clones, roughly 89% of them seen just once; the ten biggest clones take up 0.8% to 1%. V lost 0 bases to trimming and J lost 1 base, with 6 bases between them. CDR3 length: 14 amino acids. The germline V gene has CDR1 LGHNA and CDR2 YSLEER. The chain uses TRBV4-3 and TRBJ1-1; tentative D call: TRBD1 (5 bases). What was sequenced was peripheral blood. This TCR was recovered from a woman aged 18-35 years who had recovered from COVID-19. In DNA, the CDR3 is TGCGCCAGCAGCCAAGACGGGGGGAACACTGAAGCTTTCTTT. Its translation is CASSQDGGNTEAFF.